The present TCR beta chain was sequenced within a study of blood T cell repertoires in COVID-19. Study information: Donors in the United States, Italy and Spain gave samples during acute or convalescent COVID-19. Sample material is recorded as cDNA or gDNA derived from T cells, B-cell-depleted T cells, or PBMCs.

The CDR3 has 15 residues. The ends were cut back, 4 bases at V and 0 bases at J, with 12 bases in the middle. Germline loops: CDR1 SEHNR, CDR2 FQNEAQ (reference sequence). Original methodology: Amplification with reference gene primers provided the estimates of nucleated cell counts. Libraries were prepared by immunoSEQ multiplex PCR; TCRdb keeps only in-frame clonotypes and omits some of them. V and J calls and clone size are as listed in that table; D and trimming were resolved from the DNA. The table records some 270,000 clones, roughly 89% of them present only once. The chain has TRBV7-9 and TRBJ1-2; D call uncertain. The sequenced material came from peripheral blood. This clonotype was sampled from a man between 45 and 60 years old with acute or convalescent COVID-19. DNA of the CDR3: TGTGCCAGCAGCTCAGGAGGCCACCCTAACTATGGCTACACCTTC. This translates into CASSSGGHPNYGYTF.